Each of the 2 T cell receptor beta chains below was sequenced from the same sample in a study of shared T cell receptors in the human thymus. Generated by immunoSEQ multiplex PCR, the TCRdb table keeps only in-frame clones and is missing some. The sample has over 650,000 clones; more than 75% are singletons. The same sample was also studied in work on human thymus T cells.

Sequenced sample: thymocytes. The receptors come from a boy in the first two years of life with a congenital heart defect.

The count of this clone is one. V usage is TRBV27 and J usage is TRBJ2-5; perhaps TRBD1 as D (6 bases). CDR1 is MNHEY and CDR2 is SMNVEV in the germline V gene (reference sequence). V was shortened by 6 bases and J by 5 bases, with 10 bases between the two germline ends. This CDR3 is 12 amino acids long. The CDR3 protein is CASRQRGETQYF. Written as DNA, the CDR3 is TGTGCCAGCAGACAGAGGGGGGAGACCCAGTACTTC.

For the CDR3, the DNA is TGTGCCAGCAGCTACGGGACTCCCGGCACCGGGGAGCTGTTTTTT. Protein: CASSYGTPGTGELFF. The rearrangement joins TRBV5-4 to TRBJ2-2, with D tentatively TRBD2 (6 bases). The V and J ends lost 3 bases and 4 bases respectively, with 13 bases between them. Germline V CDR1 and CDR2: SGHNT, YYREEE (reference sequence). This CDR3 comprises 15 residues.